The rows below give T cell receptor beta chains drawn from one sample of a study of T cells in Graves' hyperthyroidism and ophthalmopathy. TCRdb passed the multiplex PCR reads through MiXCR, listing each CDR3 protein once. The sample records a few hundred thousand distinct CDR3 sequences, approximately 13% being singletons. Sequences were obtained from blood. Every receptor here comes from a woman in her 40s with Graves' ophthalmopathy. The CDR3 runs from the conserved cysteine through the conserved F or W. Each record gives: V gene, D gene, CDR3 length, clone size, J gene, CDR3 protein, CDR3 DNA. The D gene is left open where the match is weak. Clone size appears in some rows only: once, few, many, or a class for an expanded clone.

v_gene: TRBV7-9; d_gene: NA; len: 16; abundance: many; j_gene: TRBJ1-2; CDR3aa: CASSSLRGTTSNGYTF; CDR3nt: TGTGCCAGCAGCTCCCTGCGGGGGACAACCTCTAATGGCTACACCTTC
v_gene: TRBV28; d_gene: TRBD1; len: 15; abundance: many; j_gene: TRBJ1-5; CDR3aa: CASREAGTEAQPQHF; CDR3nt: TGTGCCAGCAGAGAAGCCGGGACAGAGGCTCAGCCCCAGCATTTT
v_gene: TRBV7-9; d_gene: NA; len: 13; abundance: many; j_gene: TRBJ1-1; CDR3aa: CASSLLQATEAFF; CDR3nt: TGTGCCAGCAGCTTACTTCAAGCCACTGAAGCTTTCTTT
v_gene: TRBV20-1; d_gene: NA; len: 13; abundance: few; j_gene: TRBJ2-7; CDR3aa: CSAADRRGYEQYF; CDR3nt: TGCAGTGCCGCGGACAGGAGGGGCTACGAGCAGTACTTC
v_gene: TRBV15; d_gene: TRBD2; len: 14; abundance: many; j_gene: TRBJ2-3; CDR3aa: CATSGTSGRDTQYF; CDR3nt: TGTGCCACCAGCGGTACTAGCGGGAGAGATACGCAGTATTTT
v_gene: TRBV27; d_gene: NA; len: 14; abundance: many; j_gene: TRBJ1-5; CDR3aa: CASSFSGLNQPQHF; CDR3nt: TGTGCCAGCAGTTTTTCGGGGCTTAATCAGCCCCAGCATTTT
v_gene: TRBV7-9; d_gene: NA; len: 10; abundance: many; j_gene: TRBJ2-1; CDR3aa: CAPAPWEQFF; CDR3nt: TGTGCCCCCGCCCCGTGGGAGCAGTTCTTC
v_gene: TRBV19; d_gene: NA; len: 16; abundance: NA; j_gene: TRBJ1-6; CDR3aa: CASNARRGRDNSPLHF; CDR3nt: TGTGCCAGTAACGCGCGGAGGGGCAGGGATAATTCACCCCTCCACTTT
v_gene: TRBV29-1; d_gene: TRBD1; len: 17; abundance: few; j_gene: TRBJ2-2; CDR3aa: CSVEDRFRGGDPGELFF; CDR3nt: TGCAGCGTTGAAGACCGTTTTAGAGGGGGCGACCCCGGGGAGCTGTTTTTT
v_gene: TRBV3-1; d_gene: TRBD2; len: 16; abundance: NA; j_gene: TRBJ2-2; CDR3aa: CASSQAGLASTGELFF; CDR3nt: TGTGCCAGCAGCCAAGCCGGACTAGCGAGCACCGGGGAGCTGTTTTTT
v_gene: TRBV12-3/TRBV12-4; d_gene: TRBD1; len: 13; abundance: many; j_gene: TRBJ2-1; CDR3aa: CASAGRGYNEQFF; CDR3nt: TGTGCCAGTGCGGGCAGGGGGTACAATGAGCAGTTCTTC
v_gene: TRBV27; d_gene: NA; len: 14; abundance: many; j_gene: TRBJ1-1; CDR3aa: CASMNNGMNTEAFF; CDR3nt: TGTGCCAGCATGAATAACGGCATGAACACTGAAGCTTTCTTT
v_gene: TRBV2; d_gene: NA; len: 14; abundance: many; j_gene: TRBJ1-6; CDR3aa: CAGSPPVTNSPLHF; CDR3nt: TGTGCCGGATCTCCCCCCGTTACAAATTCACCCCTCCACTTT
v_gene: TRBV20-1; d_gene: NA; len: 14; abundance: few; j_gene: TRBJ1-2; CDR3aa: CSARPAGRVRGYTF; CDR3nt: TGCAGTGCTAGACCTGCGGGGAGGGTCCGGGGCTACACCTTC
v_gene: TRBV5-6; d_gene: NA; len: 15; abundance: few; j_gene: TRBJ2-4; CDR3aa: CASSFTTLAKNIQYF; CDR3nt: TGTGCCAGCAGCTTTACCACTCTAGCCAAAAACATTCAGTACTTC
v_gene: TRBV6-5; d_gene: NA; len: 14; abundance: NA; j_gene: TRBJ1-3; CDR3aa: CASSSPGTRNTIYF; CDR3nt: TGTGCCAGCAGTTCTCCCGGGACAAGAAACACCATATATTTT
v_gene: TRBV2; d_gene: NA; len: 15; abundance: many; j_gene: TRBJ2-7; CDR3aa: CASQPRRQATYEQYF; CDR3nt: TGTGCCAGCCAGCCCCGAAGGCAGGCGACCTACGAGCAGTACTTC
v_gene: TRBV28; d_gene: TRBD1; len: 13; abundance: many; j_gene: TRBJ1-1; CDR3aa: CASSQGGLGTAFF; CDR3nt: TGTGCCAGCAGTCAAGGGGGCCTCGGGACAGCTTTCTTT
v_gene: TRBV6-1; d_gene: NA; len: 13; abundance: many; j_gene: TRBJ2-1; CDR3aa: CASSPARDREQFF; CDR3nt: TGTGCCAGCAGCCCCGCCCGCGATCGTGAGCAGTTCTTC
v_gene: TRBV3-1; d_gene: NA; len: 14; abundance: many; j_gene: TRBJ1-1; CDR3aa: CASSQASGNTEAFF; CDR3nt: TGTGCCAGCAGCCAAGCCTCAGGGAACACTGAAGCTTTCTTT
v_gene: TRBV12-3/TRBV12-4; d_gene: NA; len: 14; abundance: many; j_gene: TRBJ1-1; CDR3aa: CASSGGRENTEAFF; CDR3nt: TGTGCCAGCAGTGGGGGCCGGGAGAACACTGAAGCTTTCTTT
v_gene: TRBV20-1; d_gene: TRBD1; len: 18; abundance: many; j_gene: TRBJ1-2; CDR3aa: CSQPPTGQLPAGGYGYTF; CDR3nt: TGCAGCCAGCCTCCTACGGGACAGTTGCCCGCGGGGGGCTATGGCTACACCTTC
v_gene: TRBV11-2; d_gene: NA; len: 12; abundance: few; j_gene: TRBJ2-5; CDR3aa: CASSVRVETQYF; CDR3nt: TGTGCCAGCAGCGTCAGGGTGGAGACCCAGTACTTC
v_gene: TRBV28; d_gene: TRBD2; len: 12; abundance: many; j_gene: TRBJ2-5; CDR3aa: CASSTSAETQYF; CDR3nt: TGTGCCAGCAGCACTAGCGCGGAGACCCAGTACTTC
v_gene: TRBV11-2; d_gene: NA; len: 15; abundance: NA; j_gene: TRBJ2-5; CDR3aa: CASSLGWAGSETQYF; CDR3nt: TGTGCCAGCAGCTTAGGATGGGCCGGGAGCGAGACCCAGTACTTC
v_gene: TRBV11-2; d_gene: TRBD1; len: 16; abundance: NA; j_gene: TRBJ2-2; CDR3aa: CASSLVGTGGTGELFF; CDR3nt: TGTGCCAGCAGCTTAGTGGGGACAGGGGGGACCGGGGAGCTGTTTTTT
v_gene: TRBV6-1; d_gene: TRBD2; len: 15; abundance: many; j_gene: TRBJ2-1; CDR3aa: CASSEGLAGANEQFF; CDR3nt: TGTGCCAGCAGTGAAGGGTTAGCGGGTGCTAATGAGCAGTTCTTC
v_gene: TRBV11-2; d_gene: NA; len: 16; abundance: many; j_gene: TRBJ1-6; CDR3aa: CASSSPAAQVNSPLHF; CDR3nt: TGTGCCAGCAGCTCCCCAGCGGCCCAAGTCAATTCACCCCTCCACTTT
v_gene: TRBV28; d_gene: TRBD2; len: 19; abundance: many; j_gene: TRBJ2-1; CDR3aa: CASSLWGFTSGRARNEQFF; CDR3nt: TGTGCCAGCAGTTTATGGGGTTTTACTAGCGGGAGGGCCCGCAATGAGCAGTTCTTC
v_gene: TRBV11-2; d_gene: NA; len: 14; abundance: many; j_gene: TRBJ2-7; CDR3aa: CASSRPPISNEQYF; CDR3nt: TGTGCCAGCAGCCGACCGCCTATTTCCAACGAGCAGTACTTC
v_gene: TRBV2; d_gene: NA; len: 12; abundance: many; j_gene: TRBJ2-5; CDR3aa: CASRDHGGAGYF; CDR3nt: TGTGCCAGCAGGGACCATGGAGGTGCAGGGTACTTC
v_gene: TRBV6-5; d_gene: NA; len: 13; abundance: many; j_gene: TRBJ2-7; CDR3aa: CASSYGRVYEQYF; CDR3nt: TGTGCCAGCAGTTACGGCAGGGTCTACGAGCAGTACTTC
v_gene: TRBV24-1; d_gene: NA; len: 14; abundance: many; j_gene: TRBJ2-3; CDR3aa: CATSLAASTDTQYF; CDR3nt: TGTGCCACTTCGCTAGCAGCCAGCACAGATACGCAGTATTTT
v_gene: TRBV12-3/TRBV12-4; d_gene: NA; len: 14; abundance: many; j_gene: TRBJ2-7; CDR3aa: CASSPRGTPWEQYF; CDR3nt: TGTGCCAGCAGCCCGAGGGGGACTCCATGGGAGCAGTACTTC
v_gene: TRBV6-5; d_gene: NA; len: 18; abundance: few; j_gene: TRBJ2-1; CDR3aa: CASSYSTSLGGNYNEQFF; CDR3nt: TGTGCCAGCAGTTACTCAACCTCATTGGGGGGAAACTACAATGAGCAGTTCTTC
v_gene: TRBV12-3/TRBV12-4; d_gene: NA; len: 14; abundance: many; j_gene: TRBJ1-5; CDR3aa: CASSSSYSNQPQHF; CDR3nt: TGTGCCAGCAGTTCCTCTTATAGCAATCAGCCCCAGCATTTT